This note documents a single TCR beta chain sequence. The sample belongs to a study of blood T cell repertoires in COVID-19. TCRdb keeps only in-frame clones here, not all; method: immunoSEQ multiplex PCR. The sample contains about 76,000 clones, roughly 80% of which appear only once. The CDR3 is made up of 16 amino acids. The germline V gene encodes CDR1 SGHNT and CDR2 YYREEE (reference sequence). The ends lost 4 bases at V and 0 bases at J; junction bases unmatched: 6. The rearrangement uses TRBV5-4 and TRBJ1-1, with 10 bases aligning to TRBD1. This sequence originates from a woman aged 60 to 75 with acute or convalescent COVID-19. Sequenced: peripheral blood. The CDR3 nucleotides read TGTGCCAGCAGCATGGGGGACAGGGGCATGAACACTGAAGCTTTCTTT. Translating gives CASSMGDRGMNTEAFF.